These T cell receptor beta chains were read from a single sample in a study of T cell responses to AZD1222 COVID-19 vaccine. Method: immunoSEQ multiplex PCR; TCRdb's copy keeps in-frame clones and lacks some. The data show approximately 150,000 clones, roughly 90% seen once. Sequences were derived from peripheral blood, sampled 28 days after the second AZD1222 dose. All receptors derive from an adult who received the AZD1222 COVID-19 vaccine. Each CDR3 is given with its conserved first and last residue. Fields, in order: D gene, J gene, CDR3 length, clone size, V gene, CDR3 protein, CDR3 DNA. D genes are given only for firm matches. Size is stated for part of the rows, as once, few or many counts, or as a class when the clone is expanded.

>TRBD2|TRBJ2-2|16|-|TRBV5-4
CASSSPSGGGFGELFF
TGTGCCAGCAGCTCCCCTAGCGGGGGTGGTTTTGGGGAGCTGTTTTTT
>-|TRBJ2-1|19|once|TRBV5-1
CASSLESLTVSLSYNEQFF
TGCGCCAGCAGCTTGGAATCGCTAACTGTGTCCCTCTCCTACAATGAGCAGTTCTTC
>TRBD1|TRBJ1-3|15|-|TRBV4-3
CASSQGNRGGNTIYF
TGCGCCAGCAGCCAAGGGAACAGGGGTGGAAACACCATATATTTT
>-|TRBJ2-5|12|-|TRBV25-1
CASSDGRQTQYF
TGTGCCAGCAGTGACGGGAGACAGACCCAGTACTTC
>TRBD1|TRBJ2-2|16|-|TRBV11-1
CASSLGQGVDTGELFF
TGTGCCAGCAGCTTAGGACAGGGGGTTGACACCGGGGAGCTGTTTTTT
>-|TRBJ2-1|13|once|TRBV27
CASSFTAETEQFF
TGTGCCAGCAGTTTCACCGCAGAAACAGAGCAGTTCTTC
>-|TRBJ2-2|14|-|TRBV5-1
CASSLDRATGELFF
TGCGCCAGCAGCTTGGACAGGGCCACCGGGGAGCTGTTTTTT
>-|TRBJ1-6|17|-|TRBV27
CASSLGRSVGHNSPLHF
TGTGCCAGCAGTTTGGGCAGGTCGGTCGGGCATAATTCACCCCTCCACTTT
>TRBD1|TRBJ1-6|15|-|TRBV9
CASSDTGVRGSPLHF
TGTGCCAGCAGCGACACAGGGGTCCGCGGGTCACCCCTCCACTTT
>-|TRBJ1-2|13|few|TRBV6-5
CASRNGVVAGYTF
TGTGCCAGCAGAAACGGTGTCGTGGCTGGCTACACCTTC
>-|TRBJ2-3|15|-|TRBV10-3
CAISDGGGGTDTQYF
TGTGCCATCAGTGATGGAGGAGGGGGAACAGATACGCAGTATTTT
>TRBD2|TRBJ2-1|17|-|TRBV3-1/TRBV3-2
CASSPRSWTSGDNEQFF
TGTGCCAGCAGCCCTAGATCCTGGACTAGCGGGGACAATGAGCAGTTCTTC
>-|TRBJ2-7|15|-|TRBV5-5
CASSLVDDRGNEQYF
TGTGCCAGCAGCTTGGTGGATGACCGGGGAAACGAGCAGTACTTC
>-|TRBJ2-1|14|-|TRBV7-3
CASSPTDTYNEQFF
TGTGCCAGCAGCCCGACGGACACCTACAATGAGCAGTTCTTC
>-|TRBJ1-5|17|once|TRBV19
CASSPSRAKNSNQPQHF
TGTGCCAGTAGTCCCTCACGGGCAAAAAATAGCAATCAGCCCCAGCATTTT
>-|TRBJ2-5|14|-|TRBV14
CASSQVADGGTQYF
TGTGCCAGCAGCCAAGTGGCGGACGGAGGGACCCAGTACTTC
>-|TRBJ1-3|16|few|TRBV7-2
CASSPGFSGSRNTIYF
TGTGCCAGCAGCCCGGGGTTTTCGGGGTCGCGAAACACCATATATTTT
>TRBD2|TRBJ2-3|14|-|TRBV5-4
CASRLAGVTDTQYF
TGTGCCAGCAGACTAGCGGGGGTCACAGATACGCAGTATTTT
>TRBD1|TRBJ2-1|13|-|TRBV6-4
CASSTDRGGEQFF
TGTGCCAGCAGTACTGACAGGGGCGGTGAGCAGTTCTTC
>TRBD1|TRBJ1-1|17|-|TRBV7-9
CASSLWGTGGDNTEAFF
TGTGCCAGCAGCTTATGGGGGACAGGGGGCGATAACACTGAAGCTTTCTTT
>-|TRBJ2-3|11|-|TRBV5-1
CASSFVDTQYF
TGCGCCAGCAGCTTCGTAGATACGCAGTATTTT
>-|TRBJ2-1|16|-|TRBV4-1
CASSQDTSSTYNEQFF
TGCGCCAGCAGCCAAGATACTAGCTCAACCTACAATGAGCAGTTCTTC
>TRBD1|TRBJ2-7|13|-|TRBV10-1
CASGGQASYEQYF
TGCGCCAGCGGAGGACAGGCCTCCTACGAGCAGTACTTC
>-|TRBJ2-2|15|-|TRBV2
CASLLYPTGTGELFF
TGTGCCAGCCTCCTCTACCCGACTGGGACCGGGGAGCTGTTTTTT
>-|TRBJ2-1|14|-|TRBV6-5
CASSSLAMNNEQFF
TGTGCCAGCAGTTCACTCGCCATGAACAATGAGCAGTTCTTC
>-|TRBJ1-6|16|-|TRBV3-1/TRBV3-2
CASSQGASSYNSPLHF
TGTGCCAGCAGCCAGGGGGCTAGCTCCTATAATTCACCCCTCCACTTT
>-|TRBJ2-7|17|-|TRBV5-1
CASSLGSLRDVSYEQYF
TGCGCCAGCAGCTTGGGGTCACTGCGGGACGTCTCCTACGAGCAGTACTTC
>-|TRBJ1-4|14|-|TRBV27
CASSSLGSNEKLFF
TGTGCCAGCAGTTCATTAGGCAGCAATGAAAAACTGTTTTTT
>-|TRBJ2-7|14|-|TRBV6-1
CASSEQGLSYEQYF
TGTGCCAGCAGTGAACAGGGGCTCTCCTACGAGCAGTACTTC
>-|TRBJ2-3|12|-|TRBV7-9
CASRPGGDTQYF
TGTGCCAGCAGACCTGGGGGAGATACGCAGTATTTT
>TRBD1|TRBJ2-5|15|-|TRBV15
CATSSYRDRQETQYF
TGTGCCACCAGCAGTTACCGGGACAGGCAAGAGACCCAGTACTTC
>-|TRBJ1-1|13|-|TRBV27
CASRETENTEAFF
TGTGCCAGCAGGGAGACAGAAAACACTGAAGCTTTCTTT
>-|TRBJ1-1|15|-|TRBV4-1
CASSARQTMNTEAFF
TGCGCCAGCAGCGCTAGACAGACAATGAACACTGAAGCTTTCTTT
>-|TRBJ1-1|13|-|TRBV28
CASSPGGRTEAFF
TGTGCCAGCAGTCCGGGGGGGAGAACTGAAGCTTTCTTT
>TRBD2|TRBJ2-5|15|-|TRBV7-2
CASSLLRGAEETQYF
TGTGCCAGCAGCCTCCTGCGGGGGGCTGAAGAGACCCAGTACTTC
>-|TRBJ2-3|12|-|TRBV15
CATSRVTDTQYF
TGTGCCACCAGCAGAGTTACGGATACGCAGTATTTT
>-|TRBJ2-5|13|-|TRBV5-1
CASSLRRTETQYF
TGCGCCAGCAGCTTGAGGAGGACGGAGACCCAGTACTTC
>-|TRBJ1-4|13|-|TRBV28
CASTRGGNEKLFF
TGTGCCAGTACGAGAGGGGGGAATGAAAAACTGTTTTTT
>-|TRBJ1-5|13|-|TRBV28
CASSPRTYQPQHF
TGTGCCAGCAGCCCTCGGACTTATCAGCCCCAGCATTTT
>-|TRBJ2-2|11|few|TRBV2
CASTGTGELFF
TGTGCCAGCACTGGGACCGGGGAGCTGTTTTTT
>TRBD1|TRBJ1-3|16|once|TRBV5-1
CASSFGAQGTGNTIYF
TGCGCCAGCAGCTTTGGTGCACAGGGGACCGGAAACACCATATATTTT
>-|TRBJ2-4|14|-|TRBV19
CASSITGAKNIQYF
TGTGCCAGTAGTATAACGGGAGCCAAAAACATTCAGTACTTC